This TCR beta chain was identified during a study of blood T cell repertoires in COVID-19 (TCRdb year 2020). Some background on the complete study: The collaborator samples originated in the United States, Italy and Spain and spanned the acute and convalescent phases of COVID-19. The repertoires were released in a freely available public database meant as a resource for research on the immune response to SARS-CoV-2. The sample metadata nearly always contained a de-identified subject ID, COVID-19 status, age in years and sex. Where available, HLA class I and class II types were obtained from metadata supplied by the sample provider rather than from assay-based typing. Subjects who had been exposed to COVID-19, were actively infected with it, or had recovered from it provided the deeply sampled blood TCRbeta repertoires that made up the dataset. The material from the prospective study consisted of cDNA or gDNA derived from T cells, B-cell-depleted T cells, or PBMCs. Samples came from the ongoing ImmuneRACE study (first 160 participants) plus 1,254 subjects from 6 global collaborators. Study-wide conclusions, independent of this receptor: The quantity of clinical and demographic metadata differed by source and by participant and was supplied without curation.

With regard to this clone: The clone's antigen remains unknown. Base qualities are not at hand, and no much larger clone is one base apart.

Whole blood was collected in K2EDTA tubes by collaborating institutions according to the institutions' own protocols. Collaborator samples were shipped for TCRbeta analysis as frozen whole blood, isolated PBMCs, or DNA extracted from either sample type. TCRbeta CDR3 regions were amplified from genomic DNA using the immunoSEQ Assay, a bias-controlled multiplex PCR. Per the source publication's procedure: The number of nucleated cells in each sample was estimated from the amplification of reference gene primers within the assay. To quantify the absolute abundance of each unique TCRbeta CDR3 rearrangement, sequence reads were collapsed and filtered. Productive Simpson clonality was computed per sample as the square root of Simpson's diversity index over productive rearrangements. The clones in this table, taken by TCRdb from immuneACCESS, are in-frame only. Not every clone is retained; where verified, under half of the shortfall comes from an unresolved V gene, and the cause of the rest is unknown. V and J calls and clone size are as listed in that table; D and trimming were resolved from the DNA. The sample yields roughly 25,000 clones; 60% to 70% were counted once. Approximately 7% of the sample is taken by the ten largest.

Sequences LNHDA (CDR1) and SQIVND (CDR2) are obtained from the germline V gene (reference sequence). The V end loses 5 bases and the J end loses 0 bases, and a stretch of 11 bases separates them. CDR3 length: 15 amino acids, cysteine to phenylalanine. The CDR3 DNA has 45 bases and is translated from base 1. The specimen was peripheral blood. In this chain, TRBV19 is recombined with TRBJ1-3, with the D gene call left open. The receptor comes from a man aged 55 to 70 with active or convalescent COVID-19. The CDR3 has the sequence CASSPPGFSGNTIYF. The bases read TGTGCCAGTAGTCCCCCGGGGTTCTCTGGAAACACCATATATTTT. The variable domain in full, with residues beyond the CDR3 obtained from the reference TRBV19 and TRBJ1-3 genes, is DGGITQSPKYLFRKEGQNVTLSCEQNLNHDAMYWYRQDPGQGLRLIYYSQIVNDFQKGDIAEGYSVSREKKESFPLTVTSAQKNPTAFYLCASSPPGFSGNTIYFGEGSWLTVV.